The rows below give T cell receptor beta chains drawn from one sample of a study of blood T cell repertoires in COVID-19. The method was immunoSEQ multiplex PCR; TCRdb's version includes in-frame clones alone and lacks a portion of them. This table has 200,000 to 300,000 clones, approximately 83% appearing once. Material for sequencing was peripheral blood. These receptors were taken from a human donor in a cohort sampled during active COVID-19. The CDR3 runs from the conserved cysteine through the conserved F or W. A D gene is named only where the DNA matches it firmly. Rows may omit the clone size; those that give it use once, few, many or a size class.

CASSLISGSNNEQFF	TGTGCCAGCAGTTTAATTAGCGGGAGCAACAATGAGCAGTTCTTC	TRBD2	TRBV27	TRBJ2-1	NA
CATSRVPAGVDNEQFF	TGTGCCACCAGCAGGGTCCCGGCGGGGGTAGACAATGAGCAGTTCTTC	TRBD2	TRBV15	TRBJ2-1	once
CASSLGQGSDEQYF	TGTGCCAGCAGTCTGGGACAGGGAAGCGACGAGCAGTACTTC	TRBD1	TRBV27	TRBJ2-7	NA
CASSQGGGGAGEQFF	TGCGCCAGCAGCCAAGGAGGAGGGGGGGCTGGTGAGCAGTTCTTC	NA	TRBV4-1	TRBJ2-1	few
CASSPLSREETQYF	TGTGCCAGCTCACCACTTTCCAGGGAAGAGACCCAGTACTTC	NA	TRBV18	TRBJ2-5	NA
CASSQDGGEYQPQHF	TGTGCCAGCAGCCAAGATGGGGGGGAATACCAGCCCCAGCATTTT	NA	TRBV3-1/TRBV3-2	TRBJ1-5	once
CASSISAGGQETQYF	TGTGCCAGTAGTATCTCAGCGGGAGGGCAAGAGACCCAGTACTTC	TRBD2	TRBV19	TRBJ2-5	NA
CASSYGLAGGGDTQYF	TGTGCCAGCAGTTACGGGCTAGCGGGGGGAGGAGATACGCAGTATTTT	TRBD2	TRBV6-6	TRBJ2-3	once
CASSEGTQHAGELFF	TGTGCCAGCAGTGAGGGGACTCAACATGCCGGGGAGCTGTTTTTT	NA	TRBV6-4	TRBJ2-2	NA
CAWNRRSPLGNQPQHF	TGTGCCTGGAACAGAAGGTCGCCCTTGGGCAATCAGCCCCAGCATTTT	NA	TRBV30	TRBJ1-5	NA
CASGWVTGANGELFF	TGTGCTAGTGGTTGGGTGACAGGGGCTAACGGGGAGCTGTTTTTT	TRBD1	TRBV12-5	TRBJ2-2	NA
CASSGLAGELGELFF	TGTGCCAGCAGTGGACTAGCGGGAGAACTCGGGGAGCTGTTTTTT	TRBD2	TRBV2	TRBJ2-2	NA
CAWSVRSAGEKLFF	TGTGCCTGGAGTGTACGGTCGGCGGGGGAAAAACTGTTTTTT	NA	TRBV30	TRBJ1-4	once
CASSRRTEAFF	TGTGCCAGCAGTCGGAGGACTGAAGCTTTCTTT	NA	TRBV6-2/TRBV6-3	TRBJ1-1	NA
CATSGGTGVVHEQYF	TGTGCCACCAGTGGGGGTACGGGGGTCGTCCACGAGCAGTACTTC	NA	TRBV24-1	TRBJ2-7	NA
CASTQGTGGDTEAFF	TGTGCCAGCACCCAAGGGACAGGGGGGGACACTGAAGCTTTCTTT	TRBD1	TRBV2	TRBJ1-1	NA
CASSWTGGDYGYTF	TGCGCCAGCAGCTGGACAGGGGGAGACTATGGCTACACCTTC	TRBD1	TRBV5-1	TRBJ1-2	NA
CASSQRGGDEKLFF	TGTGCCAGCAGCCAAAGAGGGGGCGATGAAAAACTGTTTTTT	TRBD1	TRBV3-1/TRBV3-2	TRBJ1-4	NA
CASSSDGLEHETQYF	TGTGCCAGCAGCTCCGACGGATTGGAGCACGAGACCCAGTACTTC	NA	TRBV5-4	TRBJ2-5	NA
CASSLGTALNGYTF	TGCGCCAGCAGCCTAGGGACAGCCCTAAATGGCTACACCTTC	TRBD1	TRBV5-1	TRBJ1-2	NA
CASKLMSAGEFNQPQHF	TGTGCCAGTAAATTAATGAGTGCAGGGGAATTCAATCAGCCCCAGCATTTT	NA	TRBV19	TRBJ1-5	few
CASSAGDSGNSPLHF	TGCGCCAGCAGCGCCGGGGACAGCGGTAATTCACCCCTCCACTTT	TRBD1	TRBV5-1	TRBJ1-6	NA
CASSMSGVAGFTDTQYF	TGTGCCAGTAGTATGTCCGGGGTAGCGGGATTCACAGATACGCAGTATTTT	TRBD2	TRBV19	TRBJ2-3	NA
CASSSSGRGGEQYF	TGTGCCAGCAGTTCTAGCGGGAGAGGCGGCGAGCAGTACTTC	TRBD2	TRBV28	TRBJ2-7	NA
CASSLGPQNIQYF	TGTGCCAGCAGCTTAGGGCCGCAAAACATTCAGTACTTC	NA	TRBV11-2	TRBJ2-4	NA
CASSPKSSSTDTQYF	TGTGCCAGCTCCCCAAAAAGCTCTAGCACAGATACGCAGTATTTT	NA	TRBV18	TRBJ2-3	once
CASSKGTGGTDTQYF	TGTGCCAGCAGCAAAGGCACAGGCGGCACAGATACGCAGTATTTT	NA	TRBV21-1	TRBJ2-3	NA
CASSQGRGRGNQPQHF	TGCGCCAGCAGCCAAGGGCGGGGAAGGGGCAATCAGCCCCAGCATTTT	NA	TRBV4-1	TRBJ1-5	NA
CASSLGQGNYLRGYTF	TGTGCCAGCAGCCTGGGACAGGGGAATTACTTACGAGGCTACACCTTC	TRBD1	TRBV5-6	TRBJ1-2	few
CASSVAKFGNTIYF	TGTGCCAGCAGCGTAGCTAAGTTTGGAAACACCATATATTTT	NA	TRBV9	TRBJ1-3	NA
CASSKQGGQETQYF	TGTGCCAGCAGTAAACAGGGGGGGCAAGAGACCCAGTACTTC	NA	TRBV6-5	TRBJ2-5	NA
CATSDPRGTGDSVDIQYF	TGTGCCACCAGTGACCCTAGAGGGACAGGGGATTCGGTGGACATTCAGTACTTC	TRBD1	TRBV24-1	TRBJ2-4	few
CASSPGQGPSGQPQHF	TGCGCCAGCAGCCCCGGACAGGGGCCCTCAGGACAGCCCCAGCATTTT	TRBD1	TRBV5-1	TRBJ1-5	few
CASGSGGETDTQYF	TGTGCCAGCGGGAGCGGGGGAGAGACAGATACGCAGTATTTT	TRBD2	TRBV7-3	TRBJ2-3	NA
CASSQVGQYVYEQYF	TGCGCCAGCAGCCAAGTTGGTCAGTATGTCTACGAGCAGTACTTC	NA	TRBV4-1	TRBJ2-7	NA
CASSELDRGEQFF	TGTGCCAGCAGTGAGCTTGACAGAGGTGAGCAGTTCTTC	NA	TRBV6-1	TRBJ2-1	NA
CSGANSYEQYF	TGCAGTGGGGCAAACTCCTACGAGCAGTACTTC	NA	TRBV20-1	TRBJ2-7	NA
CASSRMDRVDTEAFF	TGTGCCAGCAGCCGAATGGACAGGGTGGACACTGAAGCTTTCTTT	TRBD1	TRBV4-2	TRBJ1-1	NA
CASSYSPSYQETQYF	TGTGCCAGCAGTTACTCCCCTAGTTATCAAGAGACCCAGTACTTC	NA	TRBV6-5	TRBJ2-5	once
CASSSRDRPTEAFF	TGTGCCAGCAGCTCCAGGGACAGGCCCACTGAAGCTTTCTTT	TRBD1	TRBV7-9	TRBJ1-1	NA
CSVDEVRNYGYTF	TGCAGCGTTGACGAGGTTCGTAACTATGGCTACACCTTC	NA	TRBV29-1	TRBJ1-2	NA
CASSYSRQGFSYEQYF	TGTGCCAGCAGTTACTCGAGGCAGGGGTTCTCCTACGAGCAGTACTTC	NA	TRBV6-5	TRBJ2-7	NA
CASSDSSGARRQFF	TGTGCCAGCAGTGACTCCTCTGGGGCACGGCGGCAGTTCTTC	NA	TRBV6-4	TRBJ2-1	few
CASRQTPSGNTIYF	TGTGCCAGCCGGCAGACACCTTCTGGAAACACCATATATTTT	NA	TRBV6-6	TRBJ1-3	once
CASSPTGAEAFF	TGCGCCAGCAGCCCGACAGGCGCCGAGGCTTTCTTT	NA	TRBV10-2	TRBJ1-1	NA
CASSVQNSGNTIYF	TGTGCCAGTAGTGTCCAGAACTCTGGAAACACCATATATTTT	NA	TRBV19	TRBJ1-3	NA
CASSEIGRGKETQYF	TGCGCCAGCAGCGAGATCGGGCGGGGTAAAGAGACCCAGTACTTC	NA	TRBV10-1	TRBJ2-5	once
CASSSDRISYEQYF	TGTGCCAGCAGCTCGGACAGGATCTCCTACGAGCAGTACTTC	TRBD1	TRBV11-2	TRBJ2-7	NA
CASRLGLAGVKTQYF	TGTGCCAGCAGACTGGGACTAGCGGGGGTCAAGACCCAGTACTTC	TRBD2	TRBV9	TRBJ2-5	NA
CASSWSLGQTQGYTF	TGTGCCAGCAGCTGGAGCTTGGGACAGACTCAGGGCTACACCTTC	TRBD1	TRBV28	TRBJ1-2	NA
CASSEQGHEKLFF	TGTGCCAGCAGTGAACAGGGCCATGAAAAACTGTTTTTT	NA	TRBV25-1	TRBJ1-4	NA
CASSFSQGAVPTDTQYF	TGTGCCAGTAGTTTTTCACAGGGGGCGGTTCCCACAGATACGCAGTATTTT	TRBD1	TRBV19	TRBJ2-3	once
CATSAGLAATDTQYF	TGTGCCACCAGCGCGGGACTAGCGGCCACAGATACGCAGTATTTT	TRBD2	TRBV24-1	TRBJ2-3	NA
CASSYPDRSVHF	TGTGCCAGCAGTTACCCGGACAGGTCGGTCCACTTT	TRBD1	TRBV6-2/TRBV6-3	TRBJ1-6	few